This TCR beta chain was recovered during a study of T-cell reconstitution after alpha-beta-depleted transplantation in children. The table lists this clonotype with many counts. The CDR3 length is 12 residues. Trimming cost V 8 bases and J 7 bases, with 12 bases left between them. The V gene's germline CDR1 is SNHLY and CDR2 FYNNEI. A TCRbeta library incorporating unique molecular identifiers was prepared. TCRdb re-analysed the PCR reads in MiXCR, keeping a single row per CDR3 protein. The repertoire holds a few hundred thousand distinct CDR3 sequences, more than 7.5% seen once, with less than 6% in the top ten.

Sequencing was performed on PBMCs from the stem cell graft donor, taken from the stem cell graft. V gene TRBV2 combines with J gene TRBJ2-1; possibly TRBD1 for D (6 bases). The receptor was derived from a human donor who donated a stem cell graft to a child with SCID. The CDR3 DNA reads as TGTGCCAGCCCAGTAGGGGGAAATGAGCAGTTCTTC. Its translation is CASPVGGNEQFF.